The T cell receptor (beta chain) under discussion was sequenced for a study of persistence of HIV-infected CD4 T cells. Study-level information: Donors had been on suppressive ART for a median of roughly eight years.

A note on this clone: The target antigen is unknown.

Study results and caveats: Bulk TCR data could not be restricted to HIV-1-infected CMV-responding cells.

The libraries were made with immunoSEQ version 4 in survey mode. Sequencing used immunoSEQ multiplex PCR; TCRdb keeps in-frame clones, though not all of them. This table holds roughly 32,000 clones, around 82% found once. Per germline, CDR1 MNHNY and CDR2 SVGAGI (reference sequence). Trimming took 2 bases from V and 4 from J; bases not matched to a gene: 4. The length of the CDR3 is 14 residues. The stimulus was lysate of CMV-infected fibroblasts, about 10 ug/mL. CD40L/CD69 double-negative CD45RO-high memory CD4+ T cells were collected. The rearrangement links TRBV6-6 to TRBJ2-7; 8 bases match TRBD1. The receptor's source is an adult man with HIV who was CMV-seropositive. The specimen comprised CD4+ T cells sorted from PBMCs after approximately 19-hour stimulation, sampled from a patient who received antiretroviral therapy. CDR3 nucleotides: TGTGCCAGCAGTTACCCGGACAGGGAATACGAGCAGTACTTC. This encodes CASSYPDREYEQYF.